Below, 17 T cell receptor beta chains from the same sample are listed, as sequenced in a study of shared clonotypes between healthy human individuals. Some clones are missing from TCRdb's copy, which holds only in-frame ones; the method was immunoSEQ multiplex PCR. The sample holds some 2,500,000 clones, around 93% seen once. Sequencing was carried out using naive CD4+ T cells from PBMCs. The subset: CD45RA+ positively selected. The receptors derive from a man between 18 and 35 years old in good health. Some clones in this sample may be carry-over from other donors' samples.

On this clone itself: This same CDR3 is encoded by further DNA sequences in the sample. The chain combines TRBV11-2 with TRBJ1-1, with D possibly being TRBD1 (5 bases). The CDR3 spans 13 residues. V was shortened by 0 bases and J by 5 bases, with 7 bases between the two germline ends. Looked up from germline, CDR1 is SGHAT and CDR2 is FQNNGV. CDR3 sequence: CASSLEGGTEAFF. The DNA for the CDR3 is TGTGCCAGCAGCTTAGAGGGGGGAACTGAAGCTTTCTTT.

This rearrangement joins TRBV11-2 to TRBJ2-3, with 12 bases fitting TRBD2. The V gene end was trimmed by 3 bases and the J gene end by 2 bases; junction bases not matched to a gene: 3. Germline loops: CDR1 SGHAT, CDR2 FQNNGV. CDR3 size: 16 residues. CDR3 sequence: CASSLGTSGYTDTQYF. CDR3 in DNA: TGTGCCAGCAGCTTGGGGACTAGCGGGTACACAGATACGCAGTATTTT.

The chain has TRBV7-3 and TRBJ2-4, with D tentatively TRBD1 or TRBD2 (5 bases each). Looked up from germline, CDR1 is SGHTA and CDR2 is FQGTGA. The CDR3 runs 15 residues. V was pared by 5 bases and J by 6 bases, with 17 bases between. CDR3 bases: TGTGCCAGCAGCAAATCCGGGGCCCTTGGAAACATTCAGTACTTC. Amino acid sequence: CASSKSGALGNIQYF.

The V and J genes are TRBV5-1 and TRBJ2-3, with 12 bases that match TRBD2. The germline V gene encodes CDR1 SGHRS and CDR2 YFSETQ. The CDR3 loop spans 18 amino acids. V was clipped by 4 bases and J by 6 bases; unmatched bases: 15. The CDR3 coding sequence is TGCGCCAGCAGCCCCATTATCGAGACTAGCGGGAGTCGGGATACGCAGTATTTT. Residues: CASSPIIETSGSRDTQYF.

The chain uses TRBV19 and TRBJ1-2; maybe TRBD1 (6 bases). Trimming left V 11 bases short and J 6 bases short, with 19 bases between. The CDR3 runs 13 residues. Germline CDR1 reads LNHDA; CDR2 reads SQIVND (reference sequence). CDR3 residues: CAASVTGSDGYTF. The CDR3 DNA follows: TGTGCCGCCTCGGTGACAGGTTCGGATGGCTACACCTTC. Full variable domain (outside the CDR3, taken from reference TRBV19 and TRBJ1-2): DGGITQSPKYLFRKEGQNVTLSCEQNLNHDAMYWYRQDPGQGLRLIYYSQIVNDFQKGDIAEGYSVSREKKESFPLTVTSAQKNPTAFYLCAASVTGSDGYTFGSGTRLTVV.

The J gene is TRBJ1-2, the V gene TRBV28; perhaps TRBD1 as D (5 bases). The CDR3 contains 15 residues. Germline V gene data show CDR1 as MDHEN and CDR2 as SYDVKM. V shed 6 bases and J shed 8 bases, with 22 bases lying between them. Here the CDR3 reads CASRYLGAAMGGYTF. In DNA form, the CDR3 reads TGTGCCAGCAGATATTTAGGGGCGGCGATGGGAGGCTACACCTTC.

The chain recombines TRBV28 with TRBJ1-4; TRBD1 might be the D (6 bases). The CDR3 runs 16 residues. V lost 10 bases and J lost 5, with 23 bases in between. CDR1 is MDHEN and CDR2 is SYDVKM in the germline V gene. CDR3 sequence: CAIRRAGEGDNEKLFF. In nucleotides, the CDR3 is TGTGCCATCCGACGGGCTGGGGAGGGGGACAATGAAAAACTGTTTTTT.

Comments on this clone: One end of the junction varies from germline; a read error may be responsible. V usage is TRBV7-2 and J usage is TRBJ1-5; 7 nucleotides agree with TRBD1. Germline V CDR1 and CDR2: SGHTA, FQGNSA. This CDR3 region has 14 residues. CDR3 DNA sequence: TGTGCCCGCAGCTCCAGACAGGGTATGCAGCCCCAGCATTTT. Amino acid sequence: CARSSRQGMQPQHF. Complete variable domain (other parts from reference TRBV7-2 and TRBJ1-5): GAGVSQSPSNKVTEKGKDVELRCDPISGHTALYWYRQSLGQGLEFLIYFQGNSAPDKSGLPSDRFSAERTGGSVSTLTIQRTQQEDSAVYLCARSSRQGMQPQHFGDGTRLSIL.

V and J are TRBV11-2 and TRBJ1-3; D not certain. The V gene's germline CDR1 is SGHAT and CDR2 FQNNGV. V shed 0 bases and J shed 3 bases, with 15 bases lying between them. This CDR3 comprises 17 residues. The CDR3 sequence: CASSLDLREAYGNTIYF. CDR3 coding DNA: TGTGCCAGCAGCTTAGATCTGAGGGAAGCCTATGGAAACACCATATATTTT.

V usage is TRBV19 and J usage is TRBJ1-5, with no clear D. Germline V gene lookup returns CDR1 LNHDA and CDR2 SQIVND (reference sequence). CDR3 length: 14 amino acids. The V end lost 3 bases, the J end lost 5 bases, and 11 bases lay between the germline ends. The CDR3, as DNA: TGTGCCAGTAGTATGCTAGGAGACTATCAGCCCCAGCATTTT. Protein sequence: CASSMLGDYQPQHF. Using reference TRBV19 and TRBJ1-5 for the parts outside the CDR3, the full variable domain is DGGITQSPKYLFRKEGQNVTLSCEQNLNHDAMYWYRQDPGQGLRLIYYSQIVNDFQKGDIAEGYSVSREKKESFPLTVTSAQKNPTAFYLCASSMLGDYQPQHFGDGTRLSIL.

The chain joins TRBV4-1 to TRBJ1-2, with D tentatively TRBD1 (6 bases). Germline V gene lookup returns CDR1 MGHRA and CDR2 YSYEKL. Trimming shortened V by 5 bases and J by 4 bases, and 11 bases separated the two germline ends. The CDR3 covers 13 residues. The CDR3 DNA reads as TGCGCCAGCAGCACGGACAGCCTCTATGGCTACACCTTC. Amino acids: CASSTDSLYGYTF.

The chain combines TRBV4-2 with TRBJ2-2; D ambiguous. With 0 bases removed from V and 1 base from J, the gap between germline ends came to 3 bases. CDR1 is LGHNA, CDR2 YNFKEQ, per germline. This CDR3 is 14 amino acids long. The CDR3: CASSQDQNTGELFF. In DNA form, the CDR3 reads TGTGCCAGCAGCCAAGACCAGAACACCGGGGAGCTGTTTTTT.

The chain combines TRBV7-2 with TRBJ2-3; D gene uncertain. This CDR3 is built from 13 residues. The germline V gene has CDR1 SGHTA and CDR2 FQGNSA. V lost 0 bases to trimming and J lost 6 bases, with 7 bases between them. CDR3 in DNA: TGTGCCAGCAGCTTAGCGGGAAGGGATACGCAGTATTTT. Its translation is CASSLAGRDTQYF. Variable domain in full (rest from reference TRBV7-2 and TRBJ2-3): GAGVSQSPSNKVTEKGKDVELRCDPISGHTALYWYRQSLGQGLEFLIYFQGNSAPDKSGLPSDRFSAERTGGSVSTLTIQRTQQEDSAVYLCASSLAGRDTQYFGPGTRLTVL.

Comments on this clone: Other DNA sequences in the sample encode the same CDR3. The CDR3 spells CASSILAGVHNEQFF. In DNA, the CDR3 is TGCGCCAGCAGCATACTAGCGGGAGTTCACAATGAGCAGTTCTTC. V and J are TRBV5-1 and TRBJ2-1; 11 bases line up with TRBD2. The CDR3 is 15 amino acids. Germline-derived CDR1 and CDR2 are SGHRS and YFSETQ. J gave up 5 bases and V 4 bases, and 5 bases lay outside the gene matches.

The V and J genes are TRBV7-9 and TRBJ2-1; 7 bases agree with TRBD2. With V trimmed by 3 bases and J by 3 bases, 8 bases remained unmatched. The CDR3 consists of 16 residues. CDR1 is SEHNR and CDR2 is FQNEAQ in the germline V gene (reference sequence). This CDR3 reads CASSFIRGSRYNEQFF. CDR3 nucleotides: TGTGCCAGCAGCTTCATCCGCGGGAGTCGCTACAATGAGCAGTTCTTC. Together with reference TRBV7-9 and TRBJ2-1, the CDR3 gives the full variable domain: DTGVSQNPRHKITKRGQNVTFRCDPISEHNRLYWYRQTLGQGPEFLTYFQNEAQLEKSRLLSDRFSAERPKGSFSTLEIQRTEQGDSAMYLCASSFIRGSRYNEQFFGPGTRLTVL.

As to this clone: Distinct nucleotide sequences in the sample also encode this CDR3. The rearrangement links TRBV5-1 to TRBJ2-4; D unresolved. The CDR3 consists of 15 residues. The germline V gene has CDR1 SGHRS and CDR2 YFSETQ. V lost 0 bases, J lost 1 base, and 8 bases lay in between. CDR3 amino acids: CASSLATPAKNIQYF. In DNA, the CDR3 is TGCGCCAGCAGCTTGGCAACACCCGCCAAAAACATTCAGTACTTC. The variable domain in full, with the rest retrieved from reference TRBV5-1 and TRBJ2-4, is KAGVTQTPRYLIKTRGQQVTLSCSPISGHRSVSWYQQTPGQGLQFLFEYFSETQRNKGNFPGRFSGRQFSNSRSEMNVSTLELGDSALYLCASSLATPAKNIQYFGAGTRLSVL.

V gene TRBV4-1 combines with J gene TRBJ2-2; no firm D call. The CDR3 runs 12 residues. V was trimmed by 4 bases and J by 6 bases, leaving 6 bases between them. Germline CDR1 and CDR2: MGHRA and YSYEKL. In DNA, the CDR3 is TGCGCCAGCAGCCGGCGGTCCGGGGAGCTGTTTTTT. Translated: CASSRRSGELFF.